This TCR beta chain came from a study of T cells in tuberculosis. Background on the study: CD1B tetramers identified T cells specific for mycobacterial lipid GMM. Study-wide results and caveats: Active tuberculosis TCR-alpha repertoires lay closer to GMM-specific TCRs than IGRA-negative controls, suggesting clonal expansion. Active tuberculosis patients had shorter CDR3-alpha; the beta difference was nonsignificant.

A word on this clone: Its target is not known.

Time point given: new active TB diagnosis, blood taken before or within 7 days of starting treatment. This table comes from immunoSEQ multiplex PCR, and its TCRdb copy is limited to in-frame clones, with some not included. Here the sample spans about 33,000 clones, 87% being singletons. CDR3 length equals 16 residues. The ends were cut back, 1 base at V and 0 bases at J, with 16 bases in the middle. Germline CDR1 and CDR2: SQVTM and ANQGSEA. The chain carries TRBV29-1 and TRBJ2-7; maybe TRBD1 (7 bases). The sample here was PBMCs, taken at tuberculosis diagnosis. The sequence was collected from an adult with tuberculosis. The CDR3 DNA reads TGCAGCGTTGAAGTGGAGGGACAGCGTTTCTCCTACGAGCAGTACTTC. It is translated as CSVEVEGQRFSYEQYF.